This T cell receptor (beta chain) was captured by sequencing in a study of blood T cells in healthy people across ages (dated by TCRdb to the mid-2010s). With regard to the full study: In model experiments, roughly one uniquely barcoded TCR beta cDNA molecule per two T cells was captured by template switching. Using the same blood draw, the study looked at two additional independent replicas of 1 million unique cDNA reads for two donors, one aged 18 to 29 and the other aged 80 or older. The study measured age-related changes in TCR beta repertoire diversity using deep sequencing normalized with unique cDNA molecular identifiers. Four age groups were formed from the donors: young (average 16 years), middle-aged (more than 35), aged (about 62) and long-lived (82). Beyond this particular receptor, the publication reports: Compared with the aged group, the long-lived group had more naive CD4+ T cells, fewer expanded clones and increased TCR diversity, suggesting age selection. Because donor CMV infection status was unknown, age-related changes in expanded clonotypes were potentially confounded. Estimates of total diversity from one million sequenced T cells were regarded as lower bounds and underestimates. Observed TCR beta diversity per million T cells fell roughly linearly with age, and a significant reduction was already apparent by age roughly 40. Observed TCR beta diversity correlated strongly with the percentage of naive T cells measured by flow cytometry. Since profiling was done on bulk unsorted PBMCs, naive and antigen-experienced compartments could not be conclusively compared.

With regard to this clonotype: Its cognate antigen has yet to be identified. Nothing much larger sits one base from this clone, and base qualities are not available.

The approximately 41 donors, aged roughly 6 to 95 years, were systemically healthy Caucasian individuals from Russia. About 9.1 milliliters of peripheral blood were collected from each donor into EDTA-treated Vacutainer tubes. Ficoll-Paque density-gradient centrifugation was used to isolate PBMCs, with at least 7 million per sample. Total RNA, at least 5 micrograms per sample, was extracted from PBMCs with Trizol reagent. For every donor, an aliquot of PBMCs went through flow cytometry to measure the percentages of naive CD45RAhigh/CD27high T cells. The CDR3 goes from the cysteine to the phenylalanine over 17 residues. Just CDR3 DNA is preserved here, 51 bases in frame from base 1. V is pruned by 6 bases and J by 6 bases, leaving 17 bases of the junction without a gene match. As encoded in the germline V gene, CDR1 is SGHVS while CDR2 is FQNEAQ. Libraries were built with 5' RACE. Sequencing instrument: Illumina HiSeq 2500. The second PCR ran for roughly 7 to 11 cycles and used a J-beta primer mix along with a sample-barcoded 5' primer. Each TCR beta cDNA molecule received a unique molecular identifier from a template-switch 5' adaptor carrying 12 random nucleotides. Each sample yielded at least 3 million CDR3-containing paired-end reads. First-strand cDNA was synthesized from all RNA with the Mint cDNA synthesis kit, primed by a TRBC-specific oligonucleotide. After uracil-DNA glycosylase treatment, a first 18-cycle PCR used universal primers M1SS and BC2_uni_R on all cDNA. The study's processing was this. Each sample was normalized by randomly selecting 1 million high-quality reads, each carrying a distinct molecular identifier. Reads with shared molecular identifiers were discarded instead of being binned into consensus sequences. MiTCR, with a Q25 quality threshold and the strictest error-elimination algorithm, was used for CDR3 identification, clonotype clustering and error correction. A nonparametric unseen species model using Euler transformation provided a lower-bound estimate of total TCR beta diversity. TCRdb ran its own pipeline on the public reads, namely fastp trimming at Q25 and MiXCR clone calling, and kept in-frame beta chains. Each CDR3 protein gets just one entry, which takes the most common genes and DNA from the rows behind it. The authors' filters were not applied to this entry. The sample contains fewer than 1,200,000 distinct CDR3 sequences, 25% of them found a single time. Of the sample, approximately 0.79% is held by the ten largest clones.

This sample was shared with a second study, whose subject was T cells of mothers and their children. The second study also describes: Donors were nine systemically healthy Caucasian individuals: three mothers and their six children. cDNA synthesis used all of the extracted RNA, with approximately 1.4 ug of RNA in each 15 ul reaction. In the second PCR, the M1S primer added sample barcodes and 2-4 random nucleotides. Each mother yielded over 9.5 million TCR beta CDR3 reads and each child a few million reads. TCR recombination output is similarly shaped by thymic selection in related and unrelated pairs, with a minor effect exerted by inherited differences. Normalized repertoire overlap was always slightly but never significantly higher in related than unrelated mother-child pairs. Persistent microchimeric T cell clones were not detected, at a sensitivity of 85 to 100 clones per million clonotypes. The study used deep NGS to compare TCR beta repertoires of mothers and children, seeking features distinguishing related mother-child pairs from unrelated individuals. Mothers averaged roughly 40 +/- 4 years of age and children averaged around 10 +/- 4 years. After adapter ligation was performed with NEBNext reagents, the libraries were sequenced on an Illumina HiSeq 2000 with 100+100 nt paired-end reads. To avoid cross-contamination, the mother libraries and the child libraries were prepared a month apart and sequenced in separate runs. For each donor, between about 500,000 and 2,000,000 distinct TCR beta clonotypes were identified. Naive TCR beta clonotypes were estimated from low-frequency clonotypes matched to each donor's FACS-determined naive share, without sorting.

Rearrangement joined TRBV7-8 to TRBJ1-2; the junction holds 9 bases that match TRBD1. The sequence derives from a girl under 10 years old in good health. The source material was blood. The sequenced DNA is TGTGCCAGCAGTCCTTCACAGGACAGGGGAGGGGTACATGGCTACACCTTC. This sequence encodes CASSPSQDRGGVHGYTF.